This TCR beta chain comes out of a study of blood T cell repertoires in COVID-19. Whole-study context: Both acute and convalescent COVID-19 samples were obtained from the United States, Italy and Spain. Sources were T cells, B-cell-depleted T cells, or PBMCs; the material itself was cDNA or gDNA.

Looked up from germline, CDR1 is LGHDT and CDR2 is YNNKEL (reference sequence). The CDR3 is made up of 15 amino acids. The V gene lost 2 bases and the J gene lost 7 bases, with 15 bases spanning the gap. As processed by the authors: How many nucleated cells were present was estimated from reference gene primer amplification. Profiled with immunoSEQ multiplex PCR; TCRdb holds only in-frame clones, not every one. The D gene and trimming were derived from the DNA, and the V and J assignments and clone size from that table. The top ten hold approximately 16% of the sample, which has tens of thousands of clones, around 77% seen once.

The chain joins TRBV3-1 (or the pseudogene TRBV3-2) to TRBJ2-1; possibly TRBD2 for D (5 bases). This receptor was obtained from a man aged 55 to 69 with acute or convalescent COVID-19. The sequencing input was peripheral blood. DNA for the CDR3: TGTGCCAGCAGCCAACCAACTAGGTGGATGAATGAGCAGTTCTTC. Protein product: CASSQPTRWMNEQFF.